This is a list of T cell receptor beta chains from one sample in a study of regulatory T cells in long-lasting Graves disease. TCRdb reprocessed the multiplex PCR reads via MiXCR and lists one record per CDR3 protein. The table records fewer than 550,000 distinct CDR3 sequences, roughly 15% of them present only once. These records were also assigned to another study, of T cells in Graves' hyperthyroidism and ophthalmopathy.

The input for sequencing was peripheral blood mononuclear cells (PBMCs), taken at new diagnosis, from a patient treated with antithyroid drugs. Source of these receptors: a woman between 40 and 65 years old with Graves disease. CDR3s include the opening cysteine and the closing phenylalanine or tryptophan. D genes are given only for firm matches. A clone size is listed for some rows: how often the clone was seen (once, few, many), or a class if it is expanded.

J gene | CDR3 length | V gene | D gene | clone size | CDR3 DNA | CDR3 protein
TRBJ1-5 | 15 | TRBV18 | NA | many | TGTGCCAGCTCAACTCGAGACAGCTCAATCGAGCCCCAGCATTTT | CASSTRDSSIEPQHF
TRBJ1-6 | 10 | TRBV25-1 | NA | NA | TGTGCCGCAGGAGTCTCACCCCTCCACTTT | CAAGVSPLHF
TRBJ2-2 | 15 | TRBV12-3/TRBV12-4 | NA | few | TGTGCCAGCAGTTTTTCCCCCCAGGGAACCGGGGAGCTGTTTTTT | CASSFSPQGTGELFF
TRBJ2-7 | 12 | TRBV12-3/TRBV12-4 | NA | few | TGTGCCAGCGGAGCGAACTCCTACGAGCAGTACTTC | CASGANSYEQYF
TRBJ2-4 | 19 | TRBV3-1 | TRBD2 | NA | TGTGCCAGCAGCCAATATGCGTCTAGCGGGGGGCTGGCCAAAAACATTCAGTACTTC | CASSQYASSGGLAKNIQYF
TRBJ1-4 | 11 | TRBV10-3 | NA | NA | TGTGCCATCAGTGAAGGTGAAAAACTGTTTTTT | CAISEGEKLFF
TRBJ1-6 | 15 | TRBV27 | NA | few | TGTGCCAGCAGCCCCACGACAGGCTATAATTCACCCCTCCACTTT | CASSPTTGYNSPLHF
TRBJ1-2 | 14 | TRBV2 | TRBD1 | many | TGTGCCAGCAGTGAAGGGACAGGTCCCTATGGCTACACCTTC | CASSEGTGPYGYTF
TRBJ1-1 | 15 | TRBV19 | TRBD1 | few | TGTGCCACAGGACAGGGGCCGTACATGAACACTGAAGCTTTCTTT | CATGQGPYMNTEAFF
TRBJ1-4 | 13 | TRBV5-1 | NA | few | TGCGCCAGCAGCTTGGTCTACGGGGCGACACCAAACTTT | CASSLVYGATPNF
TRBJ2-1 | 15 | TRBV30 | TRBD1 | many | TGTGCCTGGAGCAGGACAGGGAGTCCCTACAATGAGCAGTTCTTC | CAWSRTGSPYNEQFF
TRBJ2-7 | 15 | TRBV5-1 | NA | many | TGCGCCAGCAGCTTGGGCGGACAGACCTCTCGGGAGCAGTACTTC | CASSLGGQTSREQYF
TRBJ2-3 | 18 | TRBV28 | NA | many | TGTGCCAGCAGTCCCCGACTAGACAGCCCTTTTAGCACAGATACGCAGTATTTT | CASSPRLDSPFSTDTQYF
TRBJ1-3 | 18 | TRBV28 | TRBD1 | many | TGTGCCAGCAGTTCCAGCCTTGGGACAGGGGGCACTGGAAACACCATATATTTT | CASSSSLGTGGTGNTIYF
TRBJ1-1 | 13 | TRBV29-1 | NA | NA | TGCAGCGTTCCCGGGCGCAGTAACACTGAAGCTTTCTTT | CSVPGRSNTEAFF
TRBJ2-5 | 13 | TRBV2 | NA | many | TGTGCCAGCAGGAAGGACCGGGCAGAGACCCAGTACTTC | CASRKDRAETQYF
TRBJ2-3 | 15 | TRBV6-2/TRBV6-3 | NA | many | TGTGCCAGCAGTTATTTCGGATCTAGCACAGATACGCAGTATTTT | CASSYFGSSTDTQYF
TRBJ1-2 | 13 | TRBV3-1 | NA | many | TGTGCCAGCAGCCAAGAGCGGATCTATGGCTACACCTTC | CASSQERIYGYTF
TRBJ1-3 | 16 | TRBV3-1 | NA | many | TGTGCCAGCAGCCCGTCGGGGGGACACTCTGGAAACACCATATATTTT | CASSPSGGHSGNTIYF
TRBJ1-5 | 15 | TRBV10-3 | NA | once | TGTGCCATCAGTTCCTCGCCGGGGGCCAATCAGCCCCAGCATTTT | CAISSSPGANQPQHF
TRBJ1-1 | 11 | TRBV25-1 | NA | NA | TGTGCCAGCAGTGAAGGGCTTAGAGCTTTCTTT | CASSEGLRAFF
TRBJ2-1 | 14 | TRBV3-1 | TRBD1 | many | TGTGCCAGCAGCCCGAGCGACAGGGACGATGAGCAGTTCTTC | CASSPSDRDDEQFF
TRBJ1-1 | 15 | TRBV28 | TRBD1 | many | TGTGCCAGCAGTCTCGGGACAGGGCGAGACACTGAAGCTTTCTTT | CASSLGTGRDTEAFF
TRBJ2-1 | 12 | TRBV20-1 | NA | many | TGCAGGGGACTCGCTAGCGACAATGAGCAGTTCTTC | CRGLASDNEQFF
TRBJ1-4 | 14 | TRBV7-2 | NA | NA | TGTGCCAGCAGCTTAGAGTTAACTAATGAAAAACTGTTTTTT | CASSLELTNEKLFF
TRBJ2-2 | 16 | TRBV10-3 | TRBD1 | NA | TGTGCCAGCCACGGTTCCCGGGACAGGGTCACCGGGGAGCTGTTTTTT | CASHGSRDRVTGELFF
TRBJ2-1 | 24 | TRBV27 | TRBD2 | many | TGTGCCAGCAGTTCACTACTAGCGGGGGGCCCTGTGGGGGAATCTACGAGCTCCTACAATGAGCAGTTCTTC | CASSSLLAGGPVGESTSSYNEQFF
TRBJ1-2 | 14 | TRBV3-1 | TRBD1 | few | TGTGCCAGCAGCCAAGATGGGACAGGGGCCGGCTACACCTTC | CASSQDGTGAGYTF
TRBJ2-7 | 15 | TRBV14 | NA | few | TGTGCCAGCAGCCAACCAGGAGGTGGGATATACGAGCAGTACTTC | CASSQPGGGIYEQYF
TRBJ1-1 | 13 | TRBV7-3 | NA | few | TGTGCCAGCAGCGCCACTGGGGGTAATGAAGCTTTCTTT | CASSATGGNEAFF
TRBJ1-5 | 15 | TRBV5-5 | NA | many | TGTGCCAGCAGCTTGATCGGGACGGAGGATCAGCCCCAGCATTTT | CASSLIGTEDQPQHF
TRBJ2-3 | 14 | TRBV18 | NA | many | TGTGCCAGCTCACCACCGGTGGATTGGGGTACGCAGTATTTT | CASSPPVDWGTQYF
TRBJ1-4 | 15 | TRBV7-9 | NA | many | TGTGCCAGCAGCTTAAAGGGTATCGTTAATGAAAAACTGTTTTTT | CASSLKGIVNEKLFF
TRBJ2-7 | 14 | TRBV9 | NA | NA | TGTGCCAGCAGCGTAATGGGGAGTTCCTACGAGCAGTACTTC | CASSVMGSSYEQYF
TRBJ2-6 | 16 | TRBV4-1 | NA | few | TGCGCCAGCCAAGACCATTTGGGTTTTGGGGCCAACGTCCTGACTTTC | CASQDHLGFGANVLTF
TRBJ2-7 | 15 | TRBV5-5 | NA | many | TGTGCCAGCACCCCTGATCCGGGGACGGGCTACGAGCAGTACTTC | CASTPDPGTGYEQYF
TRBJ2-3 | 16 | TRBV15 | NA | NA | TGTGCCACCAGCAGAGAACGAGACCGTGGCACAGATACGCAGTATTTT | CATSRERDRGTDTQYF
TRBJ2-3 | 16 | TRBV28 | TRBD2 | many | TGTGCCAGCAGTTTACAGCGGGGGGTATTATCAGATACGCAGTATTTT | CASSLQRGVLSDTQYF
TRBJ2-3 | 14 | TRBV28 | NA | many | TGTGCCAGCAGTGGCCAGGCTAGCACAGATACGCAGTATTTT | CASSGQASTDTQYF
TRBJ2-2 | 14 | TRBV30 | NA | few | TGTGCCTGGAGTGCAGGGTCAGGGTACTGGGAGCTGTTTTTT | CAWSAGSGYWELFF
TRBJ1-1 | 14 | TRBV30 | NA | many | TGTGCCTGGAGTATCAGTAGAGGGGTCACTGAAGCTTTCTTT | CAWSISRGVTEAFF
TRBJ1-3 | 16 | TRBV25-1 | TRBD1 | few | TGTGCCAGCAGTGTATGGACAGGGAACTCTGGAAACACCATATATTTT | CASSVWTGNSGNTIYF
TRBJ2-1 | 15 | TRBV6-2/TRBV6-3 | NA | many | TGTGCCAGCAGTGACGAGGCTCGGAGTTACAATGAGCAGTTCTTC | CASSDEARSYNEQFF
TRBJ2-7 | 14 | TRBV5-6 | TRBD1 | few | TGTGCCAGCAGCTTGGGACAGGGGGACAACGAGCAGTACTTC | CASSLGQGDNEQYF
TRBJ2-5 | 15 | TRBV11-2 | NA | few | TGTGCCAGCAGCATTCATCCTGGGAATCAAGAGACCCAGTACTTC | CASSIHPGNQETQYF
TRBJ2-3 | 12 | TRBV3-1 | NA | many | TGTGCCAGCGGGCGGGGCACAGATACGCAGTATTTT | CASGRGTDTQYF
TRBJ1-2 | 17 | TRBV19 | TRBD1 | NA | TGTGCCAGTAGCCCCTGGCGACAGGGCCCGGGAGGCTATGGCTACACCTTC | CASSPWRQGPGGYGYTF
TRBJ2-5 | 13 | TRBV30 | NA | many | TGTGCCTGGAGTCCAACATCCTTGGAGACCCAGTACTTC | CAWSPTSLETQYF
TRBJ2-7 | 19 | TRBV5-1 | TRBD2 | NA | TGTGCCAGCAGCTCCACCCAGCGGGGGCTACTTAAAAGCTCCTACGAGCAGTACTTC | CASSSTQRGLLKSSYEQYF
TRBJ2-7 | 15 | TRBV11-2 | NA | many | TGTGCCAGCAGCTTAGGCGGACGGAGCTCCTACGAGCAGTACTTC | CASSLGGRSSYEQYF
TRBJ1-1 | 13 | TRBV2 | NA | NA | TGTGCCAGCAGTGGGGGGGGGGGAATGGAAGCTTTCTTT | CASSGGGGMEAFF
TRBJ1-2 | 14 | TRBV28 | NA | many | TGTGCCAGCAACGATATGACAGGAGACTATGGCTACACCTTC | CASNDMTGDYGYTF
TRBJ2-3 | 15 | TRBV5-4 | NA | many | TGTGCCAGCAGCTTGGACCTCCCTCCCACAGATACGCAGTATTTT | CASSLDLPPTDTQYF
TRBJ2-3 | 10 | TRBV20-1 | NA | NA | TGCAGTCCCGCCACAGATACGCAGTATTTT | CSPATDTQYF
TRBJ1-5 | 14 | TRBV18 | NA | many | TGTGCCAGCTCACCACTTCAGGAACATCAGCCCCAGCATTTT | CASSPLQEHQPQHF
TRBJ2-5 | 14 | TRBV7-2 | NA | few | TGTGCCAGCAGCGGATCCTGGGCAGGAGAGACCCAGTACTTC | CASSGSWAGETQYF
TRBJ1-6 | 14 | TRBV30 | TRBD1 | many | TGTGCCTGGGCCCCGGGACAGTATAATTCACCCCTCCACTTT | CAWAPGQYNSPLHF
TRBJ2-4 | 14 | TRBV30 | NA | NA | TGTGCCGCAGACAGGGGACTAGGCAAAAACATTCAGTACTTC | CAADRGLGKNIQYF
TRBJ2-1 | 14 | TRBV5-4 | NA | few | TGTGCCAGCAGCGTGGAATTGTGGGACAATGAGCAGTTCTTC | CASSVELWDNEQFF